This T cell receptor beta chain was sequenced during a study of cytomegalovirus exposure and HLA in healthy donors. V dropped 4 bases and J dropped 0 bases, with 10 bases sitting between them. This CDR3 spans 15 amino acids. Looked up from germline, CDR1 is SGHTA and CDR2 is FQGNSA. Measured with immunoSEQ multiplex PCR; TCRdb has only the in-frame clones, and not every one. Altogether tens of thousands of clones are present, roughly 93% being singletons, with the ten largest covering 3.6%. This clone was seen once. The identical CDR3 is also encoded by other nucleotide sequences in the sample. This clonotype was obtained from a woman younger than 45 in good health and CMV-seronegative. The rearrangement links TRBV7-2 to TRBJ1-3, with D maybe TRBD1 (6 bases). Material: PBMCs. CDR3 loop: CASSSTGSSGNTIYF. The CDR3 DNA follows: TGTGCCAGCAGCTCAACAGGGAGCTCTGGAAACACCATATATTTT.